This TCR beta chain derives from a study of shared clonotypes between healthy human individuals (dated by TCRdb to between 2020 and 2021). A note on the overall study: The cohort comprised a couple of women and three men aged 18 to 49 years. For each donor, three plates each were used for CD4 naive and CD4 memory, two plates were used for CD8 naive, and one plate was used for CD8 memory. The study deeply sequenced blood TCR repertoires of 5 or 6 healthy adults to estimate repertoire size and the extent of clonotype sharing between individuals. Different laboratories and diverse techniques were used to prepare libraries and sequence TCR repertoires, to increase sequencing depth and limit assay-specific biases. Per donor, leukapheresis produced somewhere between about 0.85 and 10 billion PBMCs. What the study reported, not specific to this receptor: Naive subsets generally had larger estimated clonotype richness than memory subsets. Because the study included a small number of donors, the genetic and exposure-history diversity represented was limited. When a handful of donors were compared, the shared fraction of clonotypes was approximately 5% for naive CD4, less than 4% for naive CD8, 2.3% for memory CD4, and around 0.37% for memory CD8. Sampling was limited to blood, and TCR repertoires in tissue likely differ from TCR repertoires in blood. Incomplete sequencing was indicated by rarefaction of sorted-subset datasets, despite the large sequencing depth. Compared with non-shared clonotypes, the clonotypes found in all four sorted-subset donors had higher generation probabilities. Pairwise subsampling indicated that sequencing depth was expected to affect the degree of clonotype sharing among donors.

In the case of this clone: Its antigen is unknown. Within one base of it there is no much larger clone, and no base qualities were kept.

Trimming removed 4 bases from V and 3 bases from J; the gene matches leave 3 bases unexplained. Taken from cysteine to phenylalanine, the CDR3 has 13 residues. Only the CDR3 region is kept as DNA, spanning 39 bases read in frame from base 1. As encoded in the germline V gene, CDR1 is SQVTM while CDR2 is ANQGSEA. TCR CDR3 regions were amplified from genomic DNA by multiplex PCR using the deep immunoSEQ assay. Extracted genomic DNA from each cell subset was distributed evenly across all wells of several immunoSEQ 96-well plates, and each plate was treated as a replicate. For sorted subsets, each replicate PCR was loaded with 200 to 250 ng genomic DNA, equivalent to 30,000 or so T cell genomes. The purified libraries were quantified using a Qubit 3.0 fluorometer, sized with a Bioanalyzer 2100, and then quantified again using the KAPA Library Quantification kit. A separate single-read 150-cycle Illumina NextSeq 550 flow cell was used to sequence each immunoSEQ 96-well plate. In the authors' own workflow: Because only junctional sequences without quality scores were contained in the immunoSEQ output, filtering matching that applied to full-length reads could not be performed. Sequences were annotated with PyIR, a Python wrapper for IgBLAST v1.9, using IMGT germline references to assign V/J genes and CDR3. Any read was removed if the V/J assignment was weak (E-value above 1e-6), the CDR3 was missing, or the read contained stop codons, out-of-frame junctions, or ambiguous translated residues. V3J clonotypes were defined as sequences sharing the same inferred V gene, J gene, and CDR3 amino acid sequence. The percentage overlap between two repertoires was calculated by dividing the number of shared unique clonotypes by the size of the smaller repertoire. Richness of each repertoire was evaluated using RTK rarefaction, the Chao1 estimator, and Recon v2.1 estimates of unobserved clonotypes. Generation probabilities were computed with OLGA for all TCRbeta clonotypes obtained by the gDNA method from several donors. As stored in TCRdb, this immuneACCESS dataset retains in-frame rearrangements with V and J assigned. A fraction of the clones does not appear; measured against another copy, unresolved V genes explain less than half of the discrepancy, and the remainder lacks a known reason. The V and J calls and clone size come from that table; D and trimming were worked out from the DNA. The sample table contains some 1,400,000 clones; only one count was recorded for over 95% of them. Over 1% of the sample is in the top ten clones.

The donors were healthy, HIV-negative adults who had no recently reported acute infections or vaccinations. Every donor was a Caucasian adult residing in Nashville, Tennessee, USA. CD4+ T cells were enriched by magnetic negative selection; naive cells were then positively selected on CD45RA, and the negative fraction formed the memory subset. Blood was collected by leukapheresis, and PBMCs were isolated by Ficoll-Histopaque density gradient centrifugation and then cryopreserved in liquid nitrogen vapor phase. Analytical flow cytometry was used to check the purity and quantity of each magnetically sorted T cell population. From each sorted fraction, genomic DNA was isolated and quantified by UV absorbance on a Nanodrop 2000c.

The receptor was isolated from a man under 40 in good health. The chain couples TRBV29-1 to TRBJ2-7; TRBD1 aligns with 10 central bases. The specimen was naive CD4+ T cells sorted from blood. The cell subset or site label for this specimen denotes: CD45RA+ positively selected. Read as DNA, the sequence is TGCAGCGTTGCGGGACAGGGGATCTACGAGCAGTACTTC. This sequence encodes CSVAGQGIYEQYF.